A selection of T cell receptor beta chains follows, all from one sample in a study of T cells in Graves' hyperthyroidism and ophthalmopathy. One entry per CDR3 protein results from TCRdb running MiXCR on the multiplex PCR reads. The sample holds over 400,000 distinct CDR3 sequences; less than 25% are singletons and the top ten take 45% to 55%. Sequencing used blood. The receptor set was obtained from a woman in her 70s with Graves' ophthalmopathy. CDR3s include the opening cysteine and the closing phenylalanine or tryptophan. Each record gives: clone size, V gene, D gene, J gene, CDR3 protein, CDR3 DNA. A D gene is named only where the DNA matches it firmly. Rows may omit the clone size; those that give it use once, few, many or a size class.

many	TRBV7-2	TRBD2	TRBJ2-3	CASSLAAGGLNTQYF	TGTGCCAGCAGCTTAGCAGCGGGAGGTTTAAATACGCAGTATTTT
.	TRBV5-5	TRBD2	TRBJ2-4	CASSLDFSGRHWYF	TGTGCCAGCAGCTTAGATTTTAGCGGGAGGCACTGGTACTTC
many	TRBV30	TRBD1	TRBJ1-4	CAWSGLGAGGEKLFF	TGTGCCTGGAGTGGTTTGGGAGCAGGGGGAGAAAAACTGTTTTTT
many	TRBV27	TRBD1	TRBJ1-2	CASSRTGVYGYTF	TGTGCCAGCAGTCGGACAGGGGTCTATGGCTACACCTTC
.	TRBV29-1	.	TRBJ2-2	CSVVPGPGELFF	TGCAGCGTTGTTCCTGGGCCCGGGGAGCTGTTTTTT
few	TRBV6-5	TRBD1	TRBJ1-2	CASSYGDGTGKDYYGYTF	TGTGCCAGCAGTTACGGGGATGGGACAGGGAAAGACTACTATGGCTACACCTTC
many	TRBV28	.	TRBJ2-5	CASSFGANTETQYF	TGTGCCAGCAGTTTTGGGGCTAATACAGAGACCCAGTACTTC
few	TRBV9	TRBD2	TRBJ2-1	CASSNPGSGFLYNEQFF	TGTGCCAGCAGCAACCCGGGTAGCGGGTTTCTCTACAATGAGCAGTTCTTC
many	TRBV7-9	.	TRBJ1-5	CASSSWDGSNQPQHF	TGTGCCAGCAGCTCCTGGGACGGGAGCAATCAGCCCCAGCATTTT
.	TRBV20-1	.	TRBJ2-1	CSATGHLNEQFF	TGCAGTGCCACGGGCCACCTTAATGAGCAGTTCTTC
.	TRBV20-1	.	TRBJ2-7	CSARSASTSYEQYF	TGCAGTGCTAGATCAGCTAGCACTTCATACGAGCAGTACTTC
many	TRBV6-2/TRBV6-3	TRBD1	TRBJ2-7	CASSYGTVGEQYF	TGTGCCAGCAGTTACGGGACAGTCGGCGAGCAGTACTTC
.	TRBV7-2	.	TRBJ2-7	CASSPRQVTYEQCF	TGTGCCAGCAGCCCCAGACAGGTTACCTACGAGCAGTGCTTC
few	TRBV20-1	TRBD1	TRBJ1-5	CSANTGELGNQPQHF	TGCAGTGCTAATACAGGGGAGTTAGGCAATCAGCCCCAGCATTTT
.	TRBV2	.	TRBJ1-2	CASSYDKAPVNYGYTF	TGTGCCAGCAGTTACGACAAGGCCCCAGTTAACTATGGCTACACCTTC
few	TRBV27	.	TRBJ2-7	CASRGIWSSYEQYF	TGTGCCAGCAGGGGGATCTGGAGCTCCTACGAGCAGTACTTC